This passage covers 29 T cell receptor beta chains from one sample sequenced in a study of identical twins. TCRdb re-derived calls from the 5' RACE reads in MiXCR, one entry per CDR3 protein. The sample contains about 690,000 distinct CDR3 sequences, roughly 6% of which appear only once. Sequenced: naive T cells sorted from blood. These receptors all come from a man between 18 and 29 years old in good health.

This clonotype was observed a few times. This chain uses TRBV24-1 with TRBJ2-5; D remains ambiguous. V was shortened by 2 bases and J by 3 bases, with 15 bases between the two germline ends. The CDR3 has 16 amino acids. From germline, CDR1 is KGHDR and CDR2 SFDVKD. This CDR3 reads CATSDSARTKEETQYF. CDR3 in DNA: TGTGCCACCAGTGATTCCGCCCGGACCAAAGAAGAGACCCAGTACTTC.

This clonotype was counted a few times. The chain has TRBV20-1 and TRBJ1-4, with TRBD1 as a possible D gene (5 bases). The CDR3 extends over 15 amino acids. Germline V lookup: CDR1 DFQATT, CDR2 SNEGSKA (reference sequence). Trimming removed 0 bases at V and 3 bases at J, with 11 bases between. The CDR3 DNA reads TGCAGTGCTAGAGATGAGGACAAAGCTAATGAAAAACTGTTTTTT. Its protein product is CSARDEDKANEKLFF.

This clonotype was seen at least ten times. The junction and the germline gene differ at one end; a read error may be behind it. The V gene is TRBV29-1, the J gene TRBJ2-1; D may be TRBD2 (6 bases). The germline gives CDR1 SQVTM, CDR2 ANQGSEA. This CDR3 contains 16 residues. The CDR3 bases are TGCAGCGTCGCGGGACTCGACCTTAGCTCCTACGATGAGCAGTTCTTC. This encodes CSVAGLDLSSYDEQFF.

The genes are TRBV18 and TRBJ1-1, with TRBD1 matching 8 bases. The CDR3 is 14 residues long. The germline gives CDR1 KGHSH, CDR2 LQKENI. Trimming cost V 4 bases and J 3 bases; bases outside gene matches: 4. The CDR3 region is CASSRTGKDTEAFF. In nucleotides, the CDR3 is TGTGCCAGCTCACGGACAGGGAAGGACACTGAAGCTTTCTTT.

This chain joins TRBV19 and TRBJ1-5; D is possibly TRBD1 (5 bases). CDR1 is LNHDA and CDR2 is SQIVND in the germline V gene (reference sequence). V shed 3 bases and J shed 3 bases, with 9 bases lying between them. This CDR3 spans 14 amino acids. The CDR3 protein is CASSIGGFNQPQHF. The DNA of the CDR3 is TGTGCCAGTAGTATCGGGGGGTTCAATCAGCCCCAGCATTTT.

This chain's CDR3 is CASSPGGNDFGIQYF. In nucleotides, the CDR3 is TGCGCCAGCAGCCCGGGGGGGAATGACTTCGGCATTCAGTACTTC. The chain has TRBV4-3 and TRBJ2-4, with 8 bases that match TRBD2. CDR3 length: 15 amino acids. The J segment lost 9 bases and the V segment lost 4 bases, leaving 11 bases of the junction unmatched. Germline CDR1 is LGHNA and CDR2 is YSLEER.

This clonotype was seen a few times. V is TRBV11-2 and J is TRBJ2-5; possibly TRBD1 for D (5 bases). The CDR3 consists of 16 residues. V lost 5 bases, J lost 5 bases, and 21 bases lay in between. The germline gives CDR1 SGHAT, CDR2 FQNNGV. CDR3 sequence: CASSQGGKLSRETQYF. DNA of the CDR3: TGTGCCAGCAGCCAGGGTGGGAAACTATCTAGGGAGACCCAGTACTTC.

Ten or more counts support this clonotype. This chain connects TRBV27 to TRBJ2-1; D is unclear. The CDR3 is 13 residues long. The V end was cut by 5 bases, the J end by 0 bases, with 5 bases between. The germline CDR1 and CDR2 sequences are MNHEY and SMNVEV (reference sequence). The CDR3: CASSLHSYNEQFF. In DNA form, the CDR3 reads TGTGCCAGCAGTCTGCACTCCTACAATGAGCAGTTCTTC.

V is TRBV18 and J is TRBJ2-3; D gene unclear. CDR3 size: 15 residues. Germline V gives CDR1 KGHSH, CDR2 LQKENI. The germline V and J ends were trimmed by 5 bases and 1 base, with 13 bases remaining between them. CDR3 amino acids: CASSGSPEGTDTQYF. The CDR3 nucleotides read TGTGCCAGCTCAGGATCCCCCGAGGGCACAGATACGCAGTATTTT. Supplemented by reference TRBV18 and TRBJ2-3, the full variable domain reads NAGVMQNPRHLVRRRGQEARLRCSPMKGHSHVYWYRQLPEEGLKFMVYLQKENIIDESGMPKERFSAEFPKEGPSILRIQQVVRGDSAAYFCASSGSPEGTDTQYFGPGTRLTVL.

This chain uses TRBV5-5 with TRBJ1-5; D unclear. This CDR3 has 16 amino acids. Germline loops: CDR1 SGHKS, CDR2 YYEKEE (reference sequence). With 1 base removed from V and 0 bases from J, the gap between germline ends came to 11 bases. The DNA of the CDR3 is TGTGCCAGCAGCTTGTTTCCCAGCTATAGCAATCAGCCCCAGCATTTT. This codes for CASSLFPSYSNQPQHF.

Ten or more counts support this clonotype. The V call is TRBV12-3 or TRBV12-4, the J call TRBJ1-6, with TRBD1 identical over 9 bases. The CDR3 extends over 15 amino acids. J was trimmed by 8 bases and V by 1 base; bases with no gene match: 3. CDR3 nucleotides: TGTGCCAGCAGTTTAGTGGGACAGGGTTATTCACCCCTCCACTTT. This translates into CASSLVGQGYSPLHF.

This clonotype was seen more than once but under ten times. CDR3 bases: TGTGCCAGCAGCGCGGGACTCAATAAGTTCTTC. Encoded protein: CASSAGLNKFF. This sequence joins TRBV7-2 and TRBJ2-1; tentatively, D is TRBD2 (6 bases). Germline V gene sequence: CDR1 SGHTA, CDR2 FQGNSA. V was shortened by 5 bases and J by 14 bases, with 13 bases between the two germline ends. The CDR3 loop spans 11 amino acids.

This clonotype was recorded many times. The gene calls are TRBV11-1 and TRBJ2-3; no clear D. Between the trimmed V and J ends, which lost 4 bases and 6 bases, there was a span of 17 bases. CDR1 and CDR2 from the germline V gene are SGHAT and FQDESV (reference sequence). This CDR3 is built from 15 residues. The CDR3 sequence is CASSSPSDNSDTQYF. In DNA, the CDR3 is TGTGCCAGCAGCTCCCCCTCTGATAATTCGGATACGCAGTATTTT.

Ten or more counts support this clonotype. The J gene is TRBJ1-6, the V gene TRBV27; possible D gene TRBD1, 6 bases. Per germline, CDR1 MNHEY and CDR2 SMNVEV (reference sequence). V shed 3 bases and J shed 0 bases, with 15 bases lying between them. CDR3 size: 18 residues. The CDR3 nucleotides are TGTGCCAGCAGTTTGGCCCTACAGGGACTCTCCTATAATTCACCCCTCCACTTT. This codes for CASSLALQGLSYNSPLHF.

The table lists this clonotype with many counts. The chain joins TRBV4-1 to TRBJ1-2; weak D call: TRBD1 (6 bases). Germline V lookup: CDR1 MGHRA, CDR2 YSYEKL. CDR3 size: 12 residues. The V gene lost 3 bases and the J gene lost 8 bases, with 10 bases spanning the gap. In DNA, the CDR3 is TGCGCCAGCAGCCAGATGACAGGAGGCTACACCTTC. This codes for CASSQMTGGYTF.

The rearrangement joins TRBV10-3 to TRBJ1-2, with 9 bases matching TRBD1. The CDR3 runs 15 residues. Losses at the gene ends were 4 bases for V and 2 bases for J; bases not matched to a gene: 5. The V gene's germline CDR1 is ENHRY and CDR2 SYGVKD. The CDR3 region is CAISGGQGKNYGYTF. For the CDR3, the DNA is TGTGCCATCAGTGGTGGACAGGGGAAAAACTATGGCTACACCTTC.

This clonotype was observed a handful of times. V and J are TRBV12-3 or TRBV12-4 and TRBJ2-5; tentative D call: TRBD2 (6 bases). The V and J ends lost 5 bases and 5 bases respectively, with 15 bases between them. The CDR3 contains 14 residues. The CDR3 coding sequence is TGTGCCAGCAGTCAACCGGGACTCGGGGAGACCCAGTACTTC. It yields the protein CASSQPGLGETQYF.

The chain joins TRBV20-1 to TRBJ2-1; 9 bases are a match to TRBD2. CDR3 length: 15 residues. The germline gives CDR1 DFQATT, CDR2 SNEGSKA (reference sequence). The J segment lost 7 bases and the V segment lost 5 bases, leaving 12 bases of the junction unmatched. CDR3 sequence reads: CSAPHSGSHANEQFF. CDR3 nucleotide sequence: TGCAGTGCTCCTCATAGCGGGAGCCACGCTAATGAGCAGTTCTTC.

This clonotype was seen a handful of times. The chain joins TRBV12-5 to TRBJ1-3; a weak D match, TRBD1 (5 bases). The CDR3 length is 17 residues. V was pared by 0 bases and J by 0 bases, with 12 bases between. CDR1 LGHNT and CDR2 FRNRAP come from the germline V gene. The DNA of the CDR3 is TGTGCTAGTGGTTTGGTACCGGGGGGAACCTCTGGAAACACCATATATTTT. The encoded protein is CASGLVPGGTSGNTIYF. The full variable domain, with the rest looked up from reference TRBV12-5 and TRBJ1-3, is DARVTQTPRHKVTEMGQEVTMRCQPILGHNTVFWYRQTMMQGLELLAYFRNRAPLDDSGMPKDRFSAEMPDATLATLKIQPSEPRDSAVYFCASGLVPGGTSGNTIYFGEGSWLTVV.

This clonotype was seen many times. The chain combines TRBV5-6 with TRBJ2-1; 13 nucleotides line up with TRBD2. The J segment lost 9 bases and the V segment lost 4 bases, leaving 7 bases of the junction unmatched. From germline, CDR1 is SGHDT and CDR2 YYEEEE. CDR3 length equals 15 residues. In DNA, the CDR3 is TGTGCCAGCAGCCCGGGACTAGCGGGAATGGGTGAGCAGTTCTTC. Protein sequence: CASSPGLAGMGEQFF.

This clonotype showed up many times. The chain is built from TRBV12-3 or TRBV12-4 and TRBJ2-7; 7 bases match TRBD2. This CDR3 is built from 13 residues. The V and J ends lost 6 bases and 7 bases, in that order; junction bases with no gene match: 9. The CDR3 DNA sequence: TGTGCCAGCAGCTTGTCGGGGGGAAGGGAGCAGTACTTC. Its translation: CASSLSGGREQYF.

This clonotype was observed a handful of times. This chain uses TRBV30 with TRBJ2-1, with 8 bases aligning to TRBD2. With 0 bases clipped from V and 10 bases from J, the junction kept 2 bases outside the gene matches. The CDR3 contains 12 residues. Germline V gene lookup returns CDR1 GTSNPN and CDR2 SVGIG (reference sequence). This chain's CDR3 is CAWSVIAGEQFF. As DNA, the CDR3 is TGTGCCTGGAGTGTTATAGCGGGAGAGCAGTTCTTC.

This clonotype has at least ten counts. This chain links TRBV7-2 with TRBJ2-1; TRBD2 agrees at 15 bases. In germline, CDR1 is SGHTA, CDR2 FQGNSA. The CDR3 sequence is 17 residues long. Losses at the gene ends were 1 base for V and 11 bases for J; bases not matched to a gene: 9. Written as DNA, the CDR3 is TGTGCCAGCAGCTTAGGTTTAGGACTAGCGGGAGGGGGGAAGCAGTTCTTC. Translation: CASSLGLGLAGGGKQFF.

This clonotype was counted at least ten times. The V and J genes are TRBV28 and TRBJ1-3; a weak D match, TRBD1 (6 bases). Germline V gene lookup returns CDR1 MDHEN and CDR2 SYDVKM. Trimming left V 6 bases short and J 4 bases short, with 16 bases between. The CDR3 has 15 amino acids. The CDR3 spells CASRATGYSGNTIYF. Here the CDR3 DNA reads TGTGCCAGCAGGGCAACAGGGTATTCAGGAAACACCATATATTTT.

The sample holds many counts of this clonotype. The chain has TRBV5-1 and TRBJ1-6; D is perhaps TRBD1 (5 bases). The V end lost 0 bases, the J end lost 5 bases, and 9 bases lay between the germline ends. The CDR3 sequence is 15 residues long. Germline values: CDR1 SGHRS, CDR2 YFSETQ. Here the CDR3 reads CASSLARGNNSPLHF. The DNA of the CDR3 is TGCGCCAGCAGCTTGGCCCGGGGGAATAATTCACCCCTCCACTTT.

This clonotype was counted at least ten times. The chain carries TRBV7-2 and TRBJ2-7; a weak D match, TRBD1 (5 bases). This CDR3 has 17 amino acids. Germline CDR1 SGHTA, CDR2 FQGNSA. V lost 1 base and J lost 3, with 19 bases in between. For the CDR3, the DNA is TGTGCCAGCAGCTTAGAGGGGTTGGCGACAGCAATCTACGAGCAGTACTTC. It encodes CASSLEGLATAIYEQYF.

The chain couples TRBV11-2 to TRBJ2-1, with 7 positions matching TRBD2. The J segment lost 8 bases and the V segment lost 5 bases, leaving 6 bases of the junction unmatched. The CDR3 covers 13 residues. The germline CDR1 and CDR2 sequences are SGHAT and FQNNGV. The CDR3 reads CASSPLLAHEQFF. CDR3 nucleotides: TGTGCCAGCAGCCCCCTACTAGCGCATGAGCAGTTCTTC. Drawing the rest from reference TRBV11-2 and TRBJ2-1, the complete variable domain is EAGVAQSPRYKIIEKRQSVAFWCNPISGHATLYWYQQILGQGPKLLIQFQNNGVVDDSQLPKDRFSAERLKGVDSTLKIQPAKLEDSAVYLCASSPLLAHEQFFGPGTRLTVL.

This clonotype was counted at least ten times. The chain recombines TRBV4-1 with TRBJ2-1; D is undetermined. The V gene's germline CDR1 is MGHRA and CDR2 YSYEKL. V lost 0 bases and J lost 4, with 4 bases in between. The CDR3 is 13 amino acids. The CDR3 region is CASSQESYNEQFF. The DNA for the CDR3 is TGCGCCAGCAGCCAAGAGTCGTACAATGAGCAGTTCTTC.

This clonotype was recorded many times. V usage is TRBV6-5 and J usage is TRBJ2-1, with TRBD2 matching 9 bases. The CDR3 is made up of 12 amino acids. V lost 4 bases and J lost 15; bases outside the gene matches: 7. CDR1 is MNHEY and CDR2 is SVGAGI in the germline V gene. The CDR3 loop is CASSSTSGRRFF. CDR3 bases: TGTGCCAGCAGTTCCACCAGCGGGAGGCGGTTCTTC.